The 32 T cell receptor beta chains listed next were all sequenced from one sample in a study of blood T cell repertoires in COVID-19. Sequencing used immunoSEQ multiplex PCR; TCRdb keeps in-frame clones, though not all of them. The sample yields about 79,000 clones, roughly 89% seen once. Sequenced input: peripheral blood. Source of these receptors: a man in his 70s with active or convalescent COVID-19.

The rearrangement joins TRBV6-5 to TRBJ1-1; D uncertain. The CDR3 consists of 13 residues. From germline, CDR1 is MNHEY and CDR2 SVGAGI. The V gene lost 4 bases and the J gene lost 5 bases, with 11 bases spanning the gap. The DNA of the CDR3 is TGTGCCAGCAGTTTCGGACGAGGGACTGAAGCTTTCTTT. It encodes CASSFGRGTEAFF.

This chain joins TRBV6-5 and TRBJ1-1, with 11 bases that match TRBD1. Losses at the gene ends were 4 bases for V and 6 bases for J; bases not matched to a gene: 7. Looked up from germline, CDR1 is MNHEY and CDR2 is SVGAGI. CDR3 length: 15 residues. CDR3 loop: CASSFRTGGASEAFF. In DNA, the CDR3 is TGTGCCAGCAGTTTCAGGACAGGGGGCGCGTCTGAAGCTTTCTTT.

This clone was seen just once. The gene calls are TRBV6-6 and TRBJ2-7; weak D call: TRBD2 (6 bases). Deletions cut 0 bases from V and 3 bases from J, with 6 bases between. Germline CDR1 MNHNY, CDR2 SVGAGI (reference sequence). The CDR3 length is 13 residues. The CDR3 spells CASSYSTSYEQYF. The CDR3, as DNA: TGTGCCAGCAGTTACTCGACTAGCTACGAGCAGTACTTC.

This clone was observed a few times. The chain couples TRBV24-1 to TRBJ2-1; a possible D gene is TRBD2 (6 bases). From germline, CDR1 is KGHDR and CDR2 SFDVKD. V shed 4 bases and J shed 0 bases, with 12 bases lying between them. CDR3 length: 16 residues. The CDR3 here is CATSDPSASSYNEQFF. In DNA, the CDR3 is TGTGCCACCAGTGACCCTAGCGCAAGCTCCTACAATGAGCAGTTCTTC.

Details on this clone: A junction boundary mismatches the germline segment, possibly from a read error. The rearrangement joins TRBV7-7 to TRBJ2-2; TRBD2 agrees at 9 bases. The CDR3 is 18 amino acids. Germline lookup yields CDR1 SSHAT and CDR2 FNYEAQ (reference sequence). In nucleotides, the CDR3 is TGTGCTAGCAGCCGTCGAGGCGGTGGCGGGAGGGCCTCCGGGGAGCTGTTTTTT. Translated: CASSRRGGGGRASGELFF.

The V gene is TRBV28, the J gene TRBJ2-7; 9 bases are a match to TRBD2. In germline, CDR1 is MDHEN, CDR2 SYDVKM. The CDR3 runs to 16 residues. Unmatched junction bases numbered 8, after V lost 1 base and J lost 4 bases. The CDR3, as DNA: TGTGCCAGCAGTTTATTAATTAGCGGGAGCACGTACGAGCAGTACTTC. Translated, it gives CASSLLISGSTYEQYF. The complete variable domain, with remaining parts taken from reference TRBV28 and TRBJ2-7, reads DVKVTQSSRYLVKRTGEKVFLECVQDMDHENMFWYRQDPGLGLRLIYFSYDVKMKEKGDIPEGYSVSREKKERFSLILESASTNQTSMYLCASSLLISGSTYEQYFGPGTRLTVT.

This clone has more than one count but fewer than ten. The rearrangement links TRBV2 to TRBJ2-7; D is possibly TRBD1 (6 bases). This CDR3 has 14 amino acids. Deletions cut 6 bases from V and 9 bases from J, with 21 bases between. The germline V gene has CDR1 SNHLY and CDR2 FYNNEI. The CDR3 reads CASRTQGKIFGQYF. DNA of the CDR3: TGTGCCAGCAGGACTCAGGGGAAAATTTTTGGGCAGTACTTC.

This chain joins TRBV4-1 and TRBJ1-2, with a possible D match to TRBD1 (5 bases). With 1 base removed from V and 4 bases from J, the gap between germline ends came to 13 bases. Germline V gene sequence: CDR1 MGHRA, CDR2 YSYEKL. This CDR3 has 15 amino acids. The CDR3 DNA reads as TGCGCCAGCAGCCAAGTGGTAGGGGTTGGCTATGGCTACACCTTC. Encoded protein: CASSQVVGVGYGYTF.

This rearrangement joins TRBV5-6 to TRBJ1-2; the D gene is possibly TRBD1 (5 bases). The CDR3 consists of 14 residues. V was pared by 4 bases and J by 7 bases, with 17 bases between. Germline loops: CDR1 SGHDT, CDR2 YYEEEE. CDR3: CASSPGTHIIGYTF. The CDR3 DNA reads TGTGCCAGCAGCCCCGGGACTCATATCATTGGCTACACCTTC.

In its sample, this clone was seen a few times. CDR3 sequence reads: CASSQRTGFEQYF. The CDR3 DNA follows: TGCGCCAGCAGCCAACGGACAGGGTTCGAGCAGTACTTC. This chain connects TRBV4-1 to TRBJ2-7, with TRBD1 identical over 8 bases. Germline CDR1 and CDR2: MGHRA and YSYEKL. V was clipped by 2 bases and J by 6 bases; unmatched bases: 3. This CDR3 spans 13 amino acids.

The CDR3 reads CASSHQDTGELFF. The CDR3, as DNA: TGTGCCAGCAGCCACCAGGACACCGGGGAGCTGTTTTTT. The V gene is TRBV4-2, the J gene TRBJ2-2; D is unresolved. CDR1 LGHNA and CDR2 YNFKEQ come from the germline V gene. V lost 3 bases, J lost 3 bases, and 5 bases lay in between. This CDR3 region has 13 residues.

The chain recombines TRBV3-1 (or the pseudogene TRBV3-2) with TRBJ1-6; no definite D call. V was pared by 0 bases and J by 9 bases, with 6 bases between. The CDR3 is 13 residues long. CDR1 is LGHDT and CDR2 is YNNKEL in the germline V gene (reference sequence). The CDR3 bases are TGTGCCAGCAGCCAAGATCGAGGTTCACCCCTCCACTTT. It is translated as CASSQDRGSPLHF.

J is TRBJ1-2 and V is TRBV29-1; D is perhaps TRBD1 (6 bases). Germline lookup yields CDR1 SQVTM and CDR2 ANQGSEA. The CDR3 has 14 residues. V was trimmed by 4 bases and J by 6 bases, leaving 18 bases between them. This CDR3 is CSVGLGQKNDGYTF. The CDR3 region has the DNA TGCAGCGTTGGCCTAGGACAGAAAAACGATGGCTACACCTTC. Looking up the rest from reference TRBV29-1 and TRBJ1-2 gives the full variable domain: SAVISQKPSRDICQRGTSLTIQCQVDSQVTMMFWYRQQPGQSLTLIATANQGSEATYESGFVIDKFPISRPNLTFSTLTVSNMSPEDSSIYLCSVGLGQKNDGYTFGSGTRLTVV.

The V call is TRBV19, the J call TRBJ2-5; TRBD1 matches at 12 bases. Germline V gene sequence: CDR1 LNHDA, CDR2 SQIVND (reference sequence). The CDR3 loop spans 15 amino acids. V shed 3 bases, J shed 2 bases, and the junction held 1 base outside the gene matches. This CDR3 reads CASSMGQGAQETQYF. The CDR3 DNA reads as TGTGCCAGTAGTATGGGACAGGGGGCACAAGAGACCCAGTACTTC.

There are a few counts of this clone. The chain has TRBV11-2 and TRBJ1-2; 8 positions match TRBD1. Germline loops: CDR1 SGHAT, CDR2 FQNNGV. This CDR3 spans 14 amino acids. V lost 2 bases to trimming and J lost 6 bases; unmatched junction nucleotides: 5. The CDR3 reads CASSLTAGGHGYTF. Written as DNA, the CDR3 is TGTGCCAGCAGCTTAACGGCAGGGGGCCATGGCTACACCTTC.

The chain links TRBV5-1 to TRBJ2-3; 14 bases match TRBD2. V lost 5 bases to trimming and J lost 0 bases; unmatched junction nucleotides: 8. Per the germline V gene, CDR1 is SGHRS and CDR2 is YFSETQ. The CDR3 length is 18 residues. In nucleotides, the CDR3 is TGCGCCAGCAGGACGACTAGCGGGAGGGTCTTTAGCACAGATACGCAGTATTTT. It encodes CASRTTSGRVFSTDTQYF.

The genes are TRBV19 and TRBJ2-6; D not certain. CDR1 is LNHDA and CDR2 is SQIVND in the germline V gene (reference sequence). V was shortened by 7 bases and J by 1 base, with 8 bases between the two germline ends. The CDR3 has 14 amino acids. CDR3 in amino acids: CASKIYSGANVLTF. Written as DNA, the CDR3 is TGTGCCAGTAAAATATATTCTGGGGCCAACGTCCTGACTTTC.

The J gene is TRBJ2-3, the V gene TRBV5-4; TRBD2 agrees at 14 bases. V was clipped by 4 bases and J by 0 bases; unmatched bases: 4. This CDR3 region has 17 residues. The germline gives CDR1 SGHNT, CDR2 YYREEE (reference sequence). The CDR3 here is CASSPRLAGGSTDTQYF. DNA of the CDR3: TGTGCCAGCAGCCCCCGACTAGCGGGAGGGAGCACAGATACGCAGTATTTT.

CDR3: CASSWGTGGNQPQHF. In DNA form, the CDR3 reads TGTGCCAGCAGCTGGGGGACAGGGGGCAATCAGCCCCAGCATTTT. V and J are TRBV7-9 and TRBJ1-5; 10 nucleotides line up with TRBD1. CDR1 SEHNR and CDR2 FQNEAQ come from the germline V gene (reference sequence). CDR3 length: 15 amino acids. V was pared by 4 bases and J by 2 bases, with 2 bases of the junction left unmatched.

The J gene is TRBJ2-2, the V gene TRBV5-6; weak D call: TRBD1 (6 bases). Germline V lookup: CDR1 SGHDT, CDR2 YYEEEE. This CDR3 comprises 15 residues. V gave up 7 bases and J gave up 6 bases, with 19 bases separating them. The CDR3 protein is CASQLSITGPGELFF. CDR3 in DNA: TGTGCCAGCCAACTCTCAATTACAGGGCCCGGGGAGCTGTTTTTT.

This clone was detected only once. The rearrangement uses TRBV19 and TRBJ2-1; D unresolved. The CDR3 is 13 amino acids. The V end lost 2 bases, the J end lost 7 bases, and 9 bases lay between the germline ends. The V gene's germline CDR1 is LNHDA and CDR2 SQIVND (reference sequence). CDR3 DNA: TGTGCCAGTAGTATACAGGCCAGAAATGAGCAGTTCTTC. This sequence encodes CASSIQARNEQFF.

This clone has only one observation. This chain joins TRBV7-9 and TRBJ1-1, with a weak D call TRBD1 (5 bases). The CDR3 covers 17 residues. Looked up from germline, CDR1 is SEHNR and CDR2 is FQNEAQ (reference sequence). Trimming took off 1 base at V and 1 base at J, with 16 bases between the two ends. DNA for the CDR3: TGTGCCAGCAGCTTAGTAGGGGATTACCGGAGGAACACTGAAGCTTTCTTT. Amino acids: CASSLVGDYRRNTEAFF.

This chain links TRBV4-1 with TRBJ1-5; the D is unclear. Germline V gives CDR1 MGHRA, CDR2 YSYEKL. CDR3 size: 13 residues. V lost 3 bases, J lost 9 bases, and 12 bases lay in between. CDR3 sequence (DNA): TGCGCCAGCAGCCATTCTCGTCCCGGGCCCCAGCATTTT. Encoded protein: CASSHSRPGPQHF.

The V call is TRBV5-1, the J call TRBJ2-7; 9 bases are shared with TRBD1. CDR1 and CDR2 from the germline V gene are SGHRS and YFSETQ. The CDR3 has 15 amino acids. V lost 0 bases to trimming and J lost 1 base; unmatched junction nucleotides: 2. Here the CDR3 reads CASSLGGQGSYEQYF. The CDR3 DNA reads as TGCGCCAGCAGCTTGGGGGGACAGGGTTCCTACGAGCAGTACTTC.

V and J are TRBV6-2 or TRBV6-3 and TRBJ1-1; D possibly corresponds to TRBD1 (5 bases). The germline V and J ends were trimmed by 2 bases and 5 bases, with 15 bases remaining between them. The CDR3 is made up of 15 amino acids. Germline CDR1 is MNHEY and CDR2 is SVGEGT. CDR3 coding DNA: TGTGCCAGCAGTTACGATAGGGGCGCCCGTACTGAAGCTTTCTTT. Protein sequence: CASSYDRGARTEAFF.

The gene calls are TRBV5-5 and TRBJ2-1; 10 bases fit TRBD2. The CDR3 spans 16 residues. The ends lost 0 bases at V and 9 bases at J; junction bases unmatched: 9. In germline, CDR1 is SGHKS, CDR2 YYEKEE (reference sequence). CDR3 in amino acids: CASSLAGLAGEAEQFF. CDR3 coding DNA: TGTGCCAGCAGCTTGGCCGGGCTAGCGGGAGAGGCTGAGCAGTTCTTC.

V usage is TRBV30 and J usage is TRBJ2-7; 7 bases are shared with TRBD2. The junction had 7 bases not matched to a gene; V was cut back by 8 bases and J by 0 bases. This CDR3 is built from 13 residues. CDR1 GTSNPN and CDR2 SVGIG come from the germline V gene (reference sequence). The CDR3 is CALDPGGSYEQYF. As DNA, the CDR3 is TGTGCCCTCGATCCGGGAGGCTCCTACGAGCAGTACTTC.

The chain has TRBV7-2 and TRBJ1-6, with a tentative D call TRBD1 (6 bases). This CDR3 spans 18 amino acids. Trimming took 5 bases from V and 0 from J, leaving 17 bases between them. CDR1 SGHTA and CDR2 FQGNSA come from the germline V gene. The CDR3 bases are TGTGCCAGCAGCCCTTGGGATCAGGGGAGCTCCTATAATTCACCCCTCCACTTT. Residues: CASSPWDQGSSYNSPLHF. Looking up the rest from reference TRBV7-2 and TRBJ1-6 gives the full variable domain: GAGVSQSPSNKVTEKGKDVELRCDPISGHTALYWYRQSLGQGLEFLIYFQGNSAPDKSGLPSDRFSAERTGGSVSTLTIQRTQQEDSAVYLCASSPWDQGSSYNSPLHFGNGTRLTVT.

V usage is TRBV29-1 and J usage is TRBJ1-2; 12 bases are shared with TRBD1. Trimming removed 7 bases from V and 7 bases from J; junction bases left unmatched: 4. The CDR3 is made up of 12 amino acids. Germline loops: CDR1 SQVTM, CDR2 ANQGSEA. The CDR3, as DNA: TGCAGCGCCGGGACAGGGGGCCGTGGCTACACCTTC. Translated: CSAGTGGRGYTF.

The CDR3 region is CASKLYRGPFYEQYF. As DNA, the CDR3 is TGTGCCAGCAAGCTTTACAGGGGGCCTTTCTACGAGCAGTACTTC. The chain has TRBV28 and TRBJ2-7, with 9 bases lining up with TRBD1. The CDR3 contains 15 residues. Trimming cost V 7 bases and J 3 bases; bases outside gene matches: 10. CDR1 is MDHEN and CDR2 is SYDVKM in the germline V gene. The variable domain in full, with the rest retrieved from reference TRBV28 and TRBJ2-7, is DVKVTQSSRYLVKRTGEKVFLECVQDMDHENMFWYRQDPGLGLRLIYFSYDVKMKEKGDIPEGYSVSREKKERFSLILESASTNQTSMYLCASKLYRGPFYEQYFGPGTRLTVT.

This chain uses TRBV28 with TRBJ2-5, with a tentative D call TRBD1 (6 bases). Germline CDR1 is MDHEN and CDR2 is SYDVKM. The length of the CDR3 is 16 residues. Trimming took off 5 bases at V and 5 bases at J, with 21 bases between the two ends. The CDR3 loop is CASSRPDSVGVETQYF. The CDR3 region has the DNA TGTGCCAGCAGTCGACCGGACAGCGTCGGTGTGGAGACCCAGTACTTC.

The CDR3 nucleotides are TGTGCCAGCAGCTTAGGCTCAGGGGGAGTCGACGAGCAGTACTTC. It codes for CASSLGSGGVDEQYF. This chain uses TRBV7-2 with TRBJ2-7; 7 nucleotides line up with TRBD1. The germline CDR1 and CDR2 sequences are SGHTA and FQGNSA. The CDR3 is made up of 15 amino acids. V was pared by 1 base and J by 5 bases, with 8 bases of the junction left unmatched.